Listed here are 11 T cell receptor beta chains from one sample, sequenced in a study of CXCR3-negative and CXCR3-positive naive CD8 T cells (dated by TCRdb to 2018 to 2020). What the work shows at the level of the full study, not this receptor alone: Compared with CXCR3-negative naive cells, CXCR3-positive naive cells had TRB CDR3s with higher hydrophobicity (lower Kidera factor 4), lower energy, and higher strength and volume indices.

These receptors lack a known antigen. The sample was run on a NextSeq 550. The Human TCR Profiling Kit (MiLaboratory) was used to prepare UMI-labeled 5' RACE TRB cDNA libraries. Reads reprocessed by TCRdb are summarized as one entry per CDR3 protein sequence, and DNA is absent. The table for this sample records approximately 8,800 distinct CDR3 sequences. More than 1.5% of the sample belongs to the ten largest clones. The sequenced material came from naive CXCR3+ CD8+ T cells from blood. The sample's cell subset or site label, decoded: CD45RO-CCR7+CD27+CD95- naive CD8+ T cells expressing CXCR3 (TNR3+). The receptors originated from a human donor in good health. Some clones in this sample may be carry-over from other donors' samples.

This chain joins TRBV15 and TRBJ2-1; TCRdb's D call, TRBD2, is unchecked because there is no DNA. The CDR3 totals 18 residues. The germline V gene encodes CDR1 LNHNV and CDR2 YYDKDF (reference sequence). The CDR3 reads CATSREASGLSSYNEQFF.

The chain couples TRBV4-1 to TRBJ2-2; TCRdb selects TRBD2, and the lack of DNA leaves this call unchecked. Germline V gene sequence: CDR1 MGHRA, CDR2 YSYEKL. The CDR3 spans 18 residues. CDR3 sequence: CASSQDLGSGFNTGELFF.

This clonotype is classed as medium-sized by frequency. The chain has TRBV29-1 and TRBJ2-1. The germline V gene encodes CDR1 SQVTM and CDR2 ANQGSEA. The length of the CDR3 is 15 residues. This CDR3 reads CSVEKVANTYNEQFF.

This chain connects TRBV7-6 to TRBJ2-7; TCRdb's D call of TRBD2 is untestable without DNA. Germline CDR1 SGHVS, CDR2 FNYEAQ. The CDR3 is 12 amino acids. CDR3 loop: CASSSTSGEQYF.

This clonotype is deemed medium-sized (0.01 to 0.1%) by its frequency. V usage is TRBV27 and J usage is TRBJ2-1. The CDR3 loop spans 15 amino acids. Per germline, CDR1 MNHEY and CDR2 SMNVEV (reference sequence). CDR3 sequence: CASRYTTSSYNEQFF.

The chain's CDR3 is CASSLTGYMNTEASF. The J gene is TRBJ1-1, the V gene TRBV19; TCRdb's assignment of TRBD1 cannot be checked, as there is no DNA. CDR3 length: 15 residues. Germline values: CDR1 LNHDA, CDR2 SQIVND (reference sequence).

According to its frequency, this clonotype is medium-sized. The V and J genes are TRBV29-1 and TRBJ1-3; there is no DNA to check the TCRdb D call of TRBD1. The CDR3 is 14 residues long. Germline-derived CDR1 and CDR2 are SQVTM and ANQGSEA. The CDR3 is CSVGQGQGANTIYF. The full variable domain, in which reference TRBV29-1 and TRBJ1-3 provide the parts outside the CDR3, is SAVISQKPSRDICQRGTSLTIQCQVDSQVTMMFWYRQQPGQSLTLIATANQGSEATYESGFVIDKFPISRPNLTFSTLTVSNMSPEDSSIYLCSVGQGQGANTIYFGEGSWLTVV.

The chain recombines TRBV29-1 with TRBJ2-5; TCRdb's D gene call, TRBD1, goes unchecked for lack of DNA. Germline CDR1 and CDR2: SQVTM and ANQGSEA. The CDR3 loop spans 12 amino acids. The CDR3 sequence is CSARAGEETQYF.

This chain connects TRBV5-4 to TRBJ2-1; TCRdb proposes TRBD1, but this gene call is untestable without DNA. CDR3 length: 13 residues. CDR1 is SGHNT, CDR2 YYREEE, per germline (reference sequence). CDR3 sequence: CAYNDREANEQFF.

This clonotype ranks as medium-sized in terms of frequency. The chain has TRBV29-1 and TRBJ2-1; TCRdb outputs TRBD2, but without DNA this stays unchecked. CDR3 length equals 14 residues. The V gene's germline CDR1 is SQVTM and CDR2 ANQGSEA. CDR3 in amino acids: CSVEDREGQDEQFF.

This clonotype is called medium-sized based on its frequency. The J gene is TRBJ1-2, the V gene TRBV29-1; the D call of TRBD1 rests on TCRdb alone, since no DNA is present to check it. This CDR3 spans 13 amino acids. CDR1 SQVTM and CDR2 ANQGSEA come from the germline V gene. This CDR3 reads CSVTTELNYGYTF.